Listed here are 12 T cell receptor beta chains from one sample, sequenced in a study of CD8 T cells in ankylosing spondylitis. Study-level results: Seemingly distinctive of ankylosing spondylitis blood was a TCR beta motif formed by eight highly homologous variants.

TCRdb used MiXCR to reprocess the 5' RACE reads, holding one entry per CDR3 protein. Altogether about 540,000 distinct CDR3 sequences are present, roughly 13% being singletons, with the ten largest covering under 7.5%. Their cognate antigens are unknown. Sample: blood, either unsorted or a sorted T cell fraction (not recorded which). The receptors here all came from a male donor with ankylosing spondylitis.

This clonotype was counted a few times. CDR3 DNA sequence: TGTGCCAGCAGCTTGTCTCTAGGCGGAATTCTCCGGAACACTGAAGCTTTCTTT. This translates into CASSLSLGGILRNTEAFF. This sequence joins TRBV5-6 and TRBJ1-1; D not certain. The CDR3 runs to 18 residues. V was shortened by 1 base and J by 1 base, with 20 bases between the two germline ends. CDR1 and CDR2 from the germline V gene are SGHDT and YYEEEE.

This clonotype was counted between two and nine times. V is TRBV12-3 or TRBV12-4 and J is TRBJ2-7, with 10 bases that match TRBD2. Unmatched junction bases numbered 9, after V lost 6 bases and J lost 4 bases. CDR3 length: 15 amino acids. CDR3 loop: CASSPWRLAGYEQYF. The CDR3 region has the DNA TGTGCCAGCAGCCCATGGAGACTAGCGGGTTACGAGCAGTACTTC.

The chain combines TRBV18 with TRBJ2-4; D could derive from TRBD1 or TRBD2 (5 bases each). Looked up from germline, CDR1 is KGHSH and CDR2 is LQKENI. V lost 3 bases and J 0 bases, leaving 18 bases between the germline ends. The CDR3 is 18 amino acids. CDR3 nucleotide sequence: TGTGCCAGCTCACCTCGGGGCCAGGACCCGAGAGCCAAAAACATTCAGTACTTC. Residues: CASSPRGQDPRAKNIQYF.

The chain has TRBV7-6 and TRBJ1-1; D is unclear. CDR1 and CDR2 (germline): SGHVS, FNYEAQ. The CDR3 contains 16 residues. Trimming removed 7 bases at V and 2 bases at J, with 20 bases between. The CDR3, as DNA: TGTGCCAGCACCCGGACGGATGGGCACCTCAACACTGAAGCTTTCTTT. Amino acid sequence: CASTRTDGHLNTEAFF.

The V and J genes are TRBV29-1 and TRBJ1-3; no clear D. V gave up 4 bases and J gave up 0 bases, with 10 bases separating them. The length of the CDR3 is 14 residues. The V gene's germline CDR1 is SQVTM and CDR2 ANQGSEA. In DNA, the CDR3 is TGCAGCGTTGCTCTCCTCAACTCTGGAAACACCATATATTTT. It is translated as CSVALLNSGNTIYF. Using reference TRBV29-1 and TRBJ1-3 for the parts outside the CDR3, the full variable domain is SAVISQKPSRDICQRGTSLTIQCQVDSQVTMMFWYRQQPGQSLTLIATANQGSEATYESGFVIDKFPISRPNLTFSTLTVSNMSPEDSSIYLCSVALLNSGNTIYFGEGSWLTVV.

This rearrangement joins TRBV20-1 to TRBJ1-2; D is possibly TRBD1 (5 bases). The CDR3 runs to 13 residues. V was trimmed by 3 bases and J by 4 bases, leaving 12 bases between them. Germline V gene lookup returns CDR1 DFQATT and CDR2 SNEGSKA (reference sequence). The CDR3 nucleotides are TGCAGTGCTAGCAAACAGGTGCCCTATGGCTACACCTTC. Protein: CSASKQVPYGYTF.

The rearrangement joins TRBV7-8 to TRBJ1-3; D gene ambiguous. This CDR3 is 13 amino acids long. Germline V lookup: CDR1 SGHVS, CDR2 FQNEAQ. Trimming left V 1 base short and J 6 bases short, with 7 bases between. In DNA form, the CDR3 reads TGTGCCAGCAGCTTAGATAGGGAAAACACCATATATTTT. It specifies CASSLDRENTIYF.

This chain joins TRBV10-3 and TRBJ2-5; D might be TRBD2 (5 bases). Germline V gene lookup returns CDR1 ENHRY and CDR2 SYGVKD. The V end was cut by 6 bases, the J end by 2 bases, with 16 bases between. The CDR3 covers 15 residues. The CDR3 sequence is CAIRDSLGSQETQYF. CDR3 DNA sequence: TGTGCCATCAGGGACTCCCTGGGGAGTCAAGAGACCCAGTACTTC.

This sequence joins TRBV12-5 and TRBJ2-5; a weak D match, TRBD1 (6 bases). CDR1 is LGHNT and CDR2 is FRNRAP in the germline V gene. V lost 7 bases and J 5 bases, leaving 14 bases between the germline ends. The CDR3 spans 13 residues. The CDR3 nucleotides read TGTGCTAGTGCCCCGGACAGCAGGGAGACCCAGTACTTC. Translation: CASAPDSRETQYF. The complete variable domain, with remaining parts taken from reference TRBV12-5 and TRBJ2-5, reads DARVTQTPRHKVTEMGQEVTMRCQPILGHNTVFWYRQTMMQGLELLAYFRNRAPLDDSGMPKDRFSAEMPDATLATLKIQPSEPRDSAVYFCASAPDSRETQYFGPGTRLLVL.

In its sample, this clonotype was seen a few times. V gene TRBV3-1 combines with J gene TRBJ1-1; 7 bases line up with TRBD1. V dropped 2 bases and J dropped 4; count of bases not matched to a gene: 13. The CDR3 is 17 residues long. Germline CDR1 LGHDT, CDR2 YNNKEL (reference sequence). CDR3 sequence: CASSQMGTRQGVTEAFF. CDR3 DNA: TGTGCCAGCAGCCAAATGGGTACACGGCAGGGGGTCACTGAAGCTTTCTTT.

This clonotype occurred a few times. The chain carries TRBV7-9 and TRBJ2-7; 7 positions match TRBD1. Germline loops: CDR1 SEHNR, CDR2 FQNEAQ (reference sequence). This CDR3 has 16 amino acids. The trim removed 1 base at V and 3 bases at J, leaving 9 bases unmatched. CDR3 loop: CASSLGAGQVDYEQYF. The CDR3 DNA follows: TGTGCCAGCAGCTTAGGGGCTGGACAGGTAGACTACGAGCAGTACTTC.

This clonotype has just a few counts. This chain connects TRBV2 to TRBJ1-5, with D unresolved. From germline, CDR1 is SNHLY and CDR2 FYNNEI. The V end was cut by 2 bases, the J end by 5 bases, with 13 bases between. The CDR3 has 15 residues. The CDR3 nucleotides read TGTGCCAGCAGTGAATTAGGAGGGTCGGATCAGCCCCAGCATTTT. The encoded protein is CASSELGGSDQPQHF. The whole variable domain, remainder taken from reference TRBV2 and TRBJ1-5, is EPEVTQTPSHQVTQMGQEVILRCVPISNHLYFYWYRQILGQKVEFLVSFYNNEISEKSEIFDDQFSVERPDGSNFTLKIRSTKLEDSAMYFCASSELGGSDQPQHFGDGTRLSIL.